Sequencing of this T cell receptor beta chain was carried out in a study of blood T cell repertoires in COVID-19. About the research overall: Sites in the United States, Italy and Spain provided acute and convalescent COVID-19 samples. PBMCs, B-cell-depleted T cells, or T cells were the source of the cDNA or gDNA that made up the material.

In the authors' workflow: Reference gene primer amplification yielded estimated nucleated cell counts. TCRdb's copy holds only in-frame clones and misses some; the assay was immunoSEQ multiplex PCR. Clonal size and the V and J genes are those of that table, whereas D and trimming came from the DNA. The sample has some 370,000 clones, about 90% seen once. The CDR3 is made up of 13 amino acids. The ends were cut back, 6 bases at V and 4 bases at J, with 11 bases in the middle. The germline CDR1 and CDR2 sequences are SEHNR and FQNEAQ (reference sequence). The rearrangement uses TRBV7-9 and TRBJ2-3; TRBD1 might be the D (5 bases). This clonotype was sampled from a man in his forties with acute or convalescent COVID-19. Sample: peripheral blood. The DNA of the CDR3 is TGTGCCAGCAGGAAAGGGGATTCAGATACGCAGTATTTT. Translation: CASRKGDSDTQYF. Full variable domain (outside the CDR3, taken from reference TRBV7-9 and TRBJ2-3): DTGVSQNPRHKITKRGQNVTFRCDPISEHNRLYWYRQTLGQGPEFLTYFQNEAQLEKSRLLSDRFSAERPKGSFSTLEIQRTEQGDSAMYLCASRKGDSDTQYFGPGTRLTVL.